This T cell receptor beta chain was found in a study of identifying expanded T cells in peripheral blood. This clone has just a few counts. What it binds is not known. The CDR3 loop spans 16 amino acids. Looked up from germline, CDR1 is MGHDK and CDR2 is SYGVNS. V was clipped by 3 bases and J by 2 bases; unmatched bases: 7. Using immunoSEQ multiplex PCR, the repertoire was profiled, and TCRdb retains in-frame clones only, with some absent. The table includes over 85,000 clones, about 85% detected once. Healthy donors had no documented immune events, such as infections, while sampled. Broader study findings: Variance in clone template counts between two-week samples significantly increased with total template count across all healthy donors.

The chain carries TRBV25-1 and TRBJ2-5, with 9 bases lining up with TRBD2. The sequenced sample consisted of blood. This clonotype was obtained from a person aged 18-70 years in good health. In DNA, the CDR3 is TGTGCCAGCAGTGACCTAGCGGGGAAACTTCAAGAGACCCAGTACTTC. This sequence encodes CASSDLAGKLQETQYF.